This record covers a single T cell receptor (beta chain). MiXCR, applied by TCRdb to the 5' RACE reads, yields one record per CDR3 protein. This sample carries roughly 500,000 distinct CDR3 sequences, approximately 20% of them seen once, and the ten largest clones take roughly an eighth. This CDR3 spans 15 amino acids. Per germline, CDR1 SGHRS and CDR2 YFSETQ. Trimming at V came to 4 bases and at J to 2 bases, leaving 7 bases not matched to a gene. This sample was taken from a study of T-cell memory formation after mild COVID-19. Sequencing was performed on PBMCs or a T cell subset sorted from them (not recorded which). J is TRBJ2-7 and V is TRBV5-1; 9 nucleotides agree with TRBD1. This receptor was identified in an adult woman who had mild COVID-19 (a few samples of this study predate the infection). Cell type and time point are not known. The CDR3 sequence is CASSQSRTGAYEQYF. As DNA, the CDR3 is TGCGCCAGCAGCCAATCTCGGACAGGGGCCTACGAGCAGTACTTC.